Presented here are 26 T cell receptor beta chains from one specimen sequenced in a study of regulatory T cells in long-lasting Graves disease. Time point of the sample: newly diagnosed GD, antithyroid drugs for less than 3 months. The TCR library used RNA extracted from PBMCs. For TCR beta, libraries came from iRepertoire HTBI primers and Arm-PCR of CDR3 regions. TCRdb reprocessed the multiplex PCR reads with MiXCR, giving one entry per CDR3 protein. Here the sample spans 500,000 or so distinct CDR3 sequences, roughly a sixth being singletons. These data were likewise used in another study, on T cells in Graves' hyperthyroidism and ophthalmopathy.

The sequencing used peripheral blood mononuclear cells (PBMCs), collected at new diagnosis, from a patient treated with antithyroid drugs. The origin of the receptors is a woman aged 35-60 years with Graves disease.

There are many counts of this clonotype. The gene calls are TRBV5-1 and TRBJ1-1; maybe TRBD1 (5 bases). V lost 4 bases and J lost 4, with 17 bases in between. The CDR3 is 15 residues long. Per the germline V gene, CDR1 is SGHRS and CDR2 is YFSETQ. CDR3 sequence reads: CASSLIPQGRTEAFF. The CDR3 DNA is TGCGCCAGCAGCCTCATACCCCAGGGACGCACTGAAGCTTTCTTT.

In its sample, this clonotype was seen many times. The gene calls are TRBV6-5 and TRBJ1-5, with D unresolved. The CDR3 consists of 17 residues. Germline-derived CDR1 and CDR2 are MNHEY and SVGAGI. V was clipped by 0 bases and J by 1 base, with 13 bases between them. As DNA, the CDR3 is TGTGCCAGCAGTTACTCGATACTGGGTACAAGCAATCAGCCCCAGCATTTT. Its protein is CASSYSILGTSNQPQHF.

This clonotype was found a few times. The chain carries TRBV4-1 and TRBJ2-1; perhaps TRBD1 as D (5 bases). The germline gives CDR1 MGHRA, CDR2 YSYEKL. V lost 2 bases to trimming and J lost 2 bases, with 10 bases between them. The CDR3 extends over 15 amino acids. DNA for the CDR3: TGCGCCAGCAGCCAAAGGACACAAACCTACAATGAGCAGTTCTTC. Protein product: CASSQRTQTYNEQFF.

This clonotype turned up a few times. Written as DNA, the CDR3 is TGTGCCAGCAGTGAACAGGGAACCGGGGAGCTGTTTTTT. This gives the protein CASSEQGTGELFF. The rearrangement uses TRBV6-1 and TRBJ2-2; maybe TRBD1 (5 bases). Germline V gene lookup returns CDR1 MNHNS and CDR2 SASEGT. The V gene lost 2 bases and the J gene lost 5 bases, with 6 bases spanning the gap. This CDR3 region has 13 residues.

A few counts support this clonotype. The chain links TRBV6-1 to TRBJ2-1, with TRBD2 matching 9 bases. V shed 1 base and J 3 bases; nucleotides not matched to a gene: 4. Germline V gene lookup returns CDR1 MNHNS and CDR2 SASEGT. CDR3 length equals 16 residues. The CDR3 region has the DNA TGTGCCAGCAGTGAAGTGCTAGCGGGGTACTACAATGAGCAGTTCTTC. Amino acids: CASSEVLAGYYNEQFF.

This clonotype occurred many times. One end of the junction does not line up with germline, which may come from a read error. The CDR3 loop reads CASREGYSLETQYF. The CDR3 DNA is TGTGCCAGCAGAGAAGGGTACAGTTTGGAGACCCAGTACTTC. The chain joins TRBV6-1 to TRBJ2-5, with no clear D. The CDR3 loop spans 14 amino acids. Germline V gene lookup returns CDR1 MNHNS and CDR2 SASEGT.

This clonotype has ten or more counts. The chain joins TRBV3-1 to TRBJ1-2, with D possibly TRBD1 on 6 matching bases. Germline loops: CDR1 LGHDT, CDR2 YNNKEL (reference sequence). The V gene lost 3 bases and the J gene lost 7 bases, with 9 bases spanning the gap. CDR3 length equals 12 residues. The CDR3 reads CASSQGGPGYTF. The CDR3 bases are TGTGCCAGCAGCCAGGGGGGCCCTGGCTACACCTTC.

This clonotype has a handful of counts. The rearrangement uses TRBV9 and TRBJ1-2; D is uncertain. Trimming took off 2 bases at V and 0 bases at J, with 11 bases between the two ends. The CDR3 extends over 15 amino acids. Germline V gene sequence: CDR1 SGDLS, CDR2 YYNGEE. CDR3 in amino acids: CASSVRVEANYGYTF. Here the CDR3 DNA reads TGTGCCAGCAGCGTTCGCGTAGAAGCTAACTATGGCTACACCTTC.

This chain uses TRBV12-3 or TRBV12-4 with TRBJ2-7, with TRBD1 matching 7 bases. Trimming cost V 3 bases and J 2 bases; bases outside gene matches: 4. The CDR3 has 14 residues. The CDR3 reads CASSFRDSAYEQYF. The CDR3 bases are TGTGCCAGCAGTTTCCGGGACAGCGCCTACGAGCAGTACTTC.

In this sample, this clonotype turned up many times. The chain combines TRBV12-3 or TRBV12-4 with TRBJ1-2, with 10 bases matching TRBD1. This CDR3 has 15 residues. V trimming: 6 bases; J trimming: 5 bases; junction bases outside the gene matches: 9. The CDR3 sequence: CASSPGTGAPYGYTF. The CDR3 DNA follows: TGTGCCAGCAGCCCCGGGACAGGGGCCCCGTATGGCTACACCTTC.

V is TRBV5-1 and J is TRBJ2-1; 8 bases are a match to TRBD2. Per the germline V gene, CDR1 is SGHRS and CDR2 is YFSETQ. This CDR3 is built from 14 residues. Unmatched junction bases numbered 5, after V lost 7 bases and J lost 2 bases. CDR3 nucleotides: TGCGCCAGCCCCGGGCGGGGGGCCTACAATGAGCAGTTCTTC. Its protein is CASPGRGAYNEQFF.

The chain couples TRBV12-3 or TRBV12-4 to TRBJ1-6; 7 nucleotides align to TRBD1. Trimming at V came to 6 bases and at J to 6 bases, leaving 8 bases not matched to a gene. The CDR3 runs to 15 residues. In DNA form, the CDR3 reads TGTGCCAGCAGCCCACCGACAGGGTCTAATTCACCCCTCCACTTT. Protein product: CASSPPTGSNSPLHF.

This clonotype has ten or more counts. The chain joins TRBV6-5 to TRBJ2-1; 9 nucleotides align to TRBD1. Germline lookup yields CDR1 MNHEY and CDR2 SVGAGI. V lost 2 bases, J lost 4 bases, and 6 bases stayed unmatched. The CDR3 length is 16 residues. CDR3 in amino acids: CASSYEGQGGYNEQFF. CDR3 coding DNA: TGTGCCAGCAGTTACGAGGGACAGGGAGGGTACAATGAGCAGTTCTTC.

This clonotype was detected many times. At one boundary the junction diverges from the germline segment, which might be a read error. The chain joins TRBV3-1 to TRBJ1-3; D unresolved. This CDR3 has 16 residues. From germline, CDR1 is LGHDT and CDR2 YNNKEL (reference sequence). CDR3 in DNA: TGTGCCAGCAGCCAAGCTGCGGCCTTCTCTAGAAACACCATATATTTT. Translation: CASSQAAAFSRNTIYF.

The rearrangement links TRBV30 to TRBJ1-3, with unresolved D. This CDR3 has 12 amino acids. Trimming pared 2 bases from V and 8 bases from J, leaving 10 bases between. Looked up from germline, CDR1 is GTSNPN and CDR2 is SVGIG (reference sequence). The CDR3 DNA is TGTGCCTGGAGTTTTGGGCCGGACACCATATATTTT. Translating it yields CAWSFGPDTIYF. Variable domain in full (rest from reference TRBV30 and TRBJ1-3): SQTIHQWPATLVQPVGSPLSLECTVEGTSNPNLYWYRQAAGRGLQLLFYSVGIGQISSEVPQNLSASRPQDRQFILSSKKLLLSDSGFYLCAWSFGPDTIYFGEGSWLTVV.

This clonotype was seen ten or more times. The gene calls are TRBV12-5 and TRBJ2-2; D remains unclear. The CDR3 is made up of 15 amino acids. Trimming stripped 0 bases from V and 8 bases from J, with 13 bases between. The V gene's germline CDR1 is LGHNT and CDR2 FRNRAP. The CDR3 DNA sequence: TGTGCTAGTGGTTTGGTACCATTGCGAAGGGGGGAGCTGTTTTTT. Protein product: CASGLVPLRRGELFF.

The sample holds a few counts of this clonotype. The rearrangement links TRBV18 to TRBJ1-1; D is undetermined. Trimming cost V 6 bases and J 3 bases, with 11 bases left between them. The CDR3 loop spans 13 amino acids. CDR1 is KGHSH, CDR2 LQKENI, per germline. The chain's CDR3 is CASSKKWDTEAFF. The DNA for the CDR3 is TGTGCCAGCTCTAAAAAATGGGACACTGAAGCTTTCTTT.

This clonotype showed up many times. V is TRBV7-9 and J is TRBJ2-1; D not resolved. Germline V CDR1 and CDR2: SEHNR, FQNEAQ (reference sequence). The CDR3 is 16 residues long. V was pared by 11 bases and J by 0 bases, with 20 bases between. As DNA, the CDR3 is TGTGCCCTCACCTACCCAAGGGCCCGCTCCTACAATGAGCAGTTCTTC. Translation gives CALTYPRARSYNEQFF.

This rearrangement joins TRBV13 to TRBJ2-2; possibly TRBD1 or TRBD2 for D (5 bases each). The V gene's germline CDR1 is PRHDT and CDR2 FYEKMQ (reference sequence). V lost 4 bases and J 6 bases, leaving 15 bases between the germline ends. The CDR3 has 15 amino acids. Here the CDR3 DNA reads TGTGCCAGCAGCTCCCGGGCCCTGGGACCCGGGGAGCTGTTTTTT. It yields the protein CASSSRALGPGELFF.

This clonotype was found many times. The CDR3 DNA reads as TGTGCCAGCAGTGATTGGGGGGGGGCCTACGAGCAGTACTTC. Its translation is CASSDWGGAYEQYF. The J gene is TRBJ2-7, the V gene TRBV25-1, with 7 bases lining up with TRBD2. Per germline, CDR1 MGHDK and CDR2 SYGVNS. After removal of 3 bases from V and 2 bases from J, the junction contained 4 bases not matched to a gene. This CDR3 comprises 14 residues.

This clonotype was recorded at least ten times. This chain joins TRBV7-9 and TRBJ2-2; D might be TRBD2 (5 bases). CDR3 length equals 15 residues. Between the trimmed V and J ends, which lost 0 bases and 5 bases, there was a span of 10 bases. Germline-derived CDR1 and CDR2 are SEHNR and FQNEAQ (reference sequence). CDR3 in DNA: TGTGCCAGCAGCTTAGCCCTGCCGGGAACCGGGGAGCTGTTTTTT. Protein product: CASSLALPGTGELFF.

V gene TRBV6-2 or TRBV6-3 combines with J gene TRBJ2-1; D is perhaps TRBD2 (6 bases). CDR3 length equals 15 residues. Looked up from germline, CDR1 is MNHEY and CDR2 is SVGEGT. Trimming cost V 6 bases and J 8 bases, with 20 bases left between them. The CDR3 bases are TGTGCCAGCAGAGCGTTGGGGGGTTGGAGCGATGAGCAGTTCTTC. Translating it yields CASRALGGWSDEQFF.

In this sample, this clonotype turned up many times. The rearrangement links TRBV2 to TRBJ2-1; no reliable D call. CDR3 length equals 15 residues. Deletions cut 1 base from V and 0 bases from J, with 7 bases between. CDR1 and CDR2 (germline): SNHLY, FYNNEI. CDR3 loop: CASSEGTLSYNEQFF. The CDR3 DNA is TGTGCCAGCAGTGAAGGCACCCTCTCCTACAATGAGCAGTTCTTC.

This clonotype was seen a few times. A much larger clone lies a single base off, so this may be a read error. This chain links TRBV28 with TRBJ1-1; D is ambiguous. V lost 6 bases to trimming and J lost 4 bases, with 24 bases between them. Germline CDR1 reads MDHEN; CDR2 reads SYDVKM. This CDR3 contains 17 residues. The CDR3 loop is CASSRHDIYGVSTEAFF. CDR3 DNA sequence: TGTGCCAGCAGCCGACACGACATCTACGGGGTGAGCACTGAAGCTTTCTTT. Full variable domain (missing parts from reference TRBV28 and TRBJ1-1): DVKVTQSSRYLVKRTGEKVFLECVQDMDHENMFWYRQDPGLGLRLIYFSYDVKMKEKGDIPEGYSVSREKKERFSLILESASTNQTSMYLCASSRHDIYGVSTEAFFGQGTRLTVV.

The chain is built from TRBV20-1 and TRBJ1-1, with D possibly matching TRBD1 (6 bases). This CDR3 has 14 amino acids. Germline V gene data show CDR1 as DFQATT and CDR2 as SNEGSKA (reference sequence). V was cut by 3 bases and J by 1 base, with 12 bases left in between. The CDR3 region is CSARAQGQNTEAFF. The DNA of the CDR3 is TGCAGTGCTAGGGCACAGGGACAGAACACTGAAGCTTTCTTT.

This clonotype was detected many times. The CDR3 loop reads CASRVLRSDNSPLHF. The CDR3 DNA reads TGTGCCAGCAGGGTTCTTCGGTCCGATAATTCACCCCTCCACTTT. The chain recombines TRBV6-1 with TRBJ1-6; D not certain. Trimming stripped 6 bases from V and 5 bases from J, with 14 bases between. The CDR3 sequence is 15 residues long. The germline CDR1 and CDR2 sequences are MNHNS and SASEGT.